This T cell receptor (beta chain) derives from a study of T cell responses to AZD1222 COVID-19 vaccine. Trimming removed 3 bases at V and 10 bases at J, with 15 bases between. The CDR3 sequence is 13 residues long. Here immunoSEQ multiplex PCR was the method, and the copy in TCRdb shows in-frame clones only, minus some. The table has about 120,000 clones, about 86% seen once. The genes are TRBV23-1 and TRBJ1-1, with D unresolved. TRBV23-1 is an ORF, and what it does is uncertain. Sequences were derived from peripheral blood, sampled 28 days after the second AZD1222 dose. This TCR was recovered from an adult who received the AZD1222 COVID-19 vaccine. CDR3 residues: CASSHPSQPGAFF. The CDR3 DNA reads as TGCGCCAGCAGTCACCCCTCTCAACCAGGAGCTTTCTTT.